This T cell receptor beta chain came from a study of blood T cell repertoires in COVID-19. Sequenced by immunoSEQ multiplex PCR; TCRdb stores in-frame clones only, minus some. In the table there are tens of thousands of clones, roughly nine tenths of which are singletons. CDR3 length equals 13 residues. Between the trimmed V and J ends, which lost 6 bases and 1 base, there was a span of 9 bases. What was sequenced was peripheral blood. The chain combines TRBV12-3 or TRBV12-4 with TRBJ1-2; possibly TRBD1 for D (6 bases). The sequence was collected from a man between 60 and 75 years old with active COVID-19. CDR3 amino acids: CASRWDNNYGYTF. DNA for the CDR3: TGTGCCAGCAGGTGGGACAATAACTATGGCTACACCTTC.